This T cell receptor beta chain was sequenced during a study of blood T cell repertoires in COVID-19. For the study at large: COVID-19 samples, acute and convalescent, were from the United States, Italy and Spain. PBMCs, B-cell-depleted T cells, or T cells were the source of the cDNA or gDNA that made up the material.

This clone came up once. Germline loops: CDR1 LGHNA, CDR2 YSLEER. The CDR3 has 17 amino acids. Trimming removed 3 bases from V and 5 bases from J; junction bases left unmatched: 9. Study processing details: Estimates of nucleated cell counts were drawn from the amplification of reference gene primers. Measured with immunoSEQ multiplex PCR; TCRdb has only the in-frame clones, and not every one. That table gives V, J and clone size, and the DNA gave D and trimming. The sample consists of roughly 330,000 clones, 85% to 90% of them appearing once. The source is a woman between 45 and 60 years old with active or convalescent COVID-19. The sequencing input was peripheral blood. The chain uses TRBV4-3 and TRBJ2-1; 11 bases map to TRBD2. DNA for the CDR3: TGCGCCAGCAGCCATCACAGTCGACTAGCGGGGCACAATGAGCAGTTCTTC. This gives the protein CASSHHSRLAGHNEQFF.